The 5 T cell receptor beta chains below were found in one sample sequenced in a study of cytomegalovirus exposure and HLA in healthy donors. 13 Jbeta primers and 60 Vbeta primers were used for the PCR. The data were produced by immunoSEQ multiplex PCR, yet TCRdb's version contains in-frame clones alone and is incomplete. This sample has fewer than 65,000 clones, with nearly 85% found just once. Material: PBMCs. These receptors all come from a man aged 25-45 years in good health and CMV-seronegative.

This chain joins TRBV2 and TRBJ1-1; 7 bases match TRBD1. Germline trimming cut 0 bases from V and 9 bases from J; bases unmatched to any gene: 13. The CDR3 contains 16 residues. Germline lookup yields CDR1 SNHLY and CDR2 FYNNEI. CDR3 sequence (DNA): TGTGCCAGCAGTGAAGCTGTGGGTACAGGGGCGGGGAAAGCTTTCTTT. Translating gives CASSEAVGTGAGKAFF.

The V and J genes are TRBV7-2 and TRBJ2-2; 10 bases map to TRBD1. Germline CDR1 SGHTA, CDR2 FQGNSA. J lost 8 bases, V lost 6 bases, and 9 bases had no gene match. The CDR3 is 15 residues long. CDR3 loop: CASRSVTGGIGELFF. The CDR3 bases are TGTGCCAGCAGGTCCGTGACAGGGGGCATAGGGGAGCTGTTTTTT.

This chain links TRBV9 with TRBJ2-2; TRBD1 matches 11 bases. Germline V CDR1 and CDR2: SGDLS, YYNGEE. This CDR3 has 17 residues. V trimming: 4 bases; J trimming: 3 bases; junction bases outside the gene matches: 8. CDR3 amino acids: CASSPTGTGGYTGELFF. The CDR3, as DNA: TGTGCCAGCAGCCCCACCGGGACAGGGGGATACACCGGGGAGCTGTTTTTT.

The chain links TRBV7-6 to TRBJ2-7; TRBD2 might be the D (5 bases). CDR1 is SGHVS, CDR2 FNYEAQ, per germline. The CDR3 has 12 residues. The V and J ends lost 0 bases and 5 bases respectively, with 5 bases between them. The CDR3 loop is CASSLARDEQYF. The DNA for the CDR3 is TGTGCCAGCAGCTTAGCGCGGGACGAGCAGTACTTC.

This chain uses TRBV28 with TRBJ2-6; 8 nucleotides match TRBD1. Trimming at V came to 6 bases and at J to 2 bases, leaving 3 bases not matched to a gene. Germline assignment: CDR1 MDHEN and CDR2 SYDVKM. The CDR3 covers 15 residues. CDR3 in DNA: TGTGCCAGCAGGATACAGGGGGCTGGGGCCAACGTCCTGACTTTC. Amino acid sequence: CASRIQGAGANVLTF.